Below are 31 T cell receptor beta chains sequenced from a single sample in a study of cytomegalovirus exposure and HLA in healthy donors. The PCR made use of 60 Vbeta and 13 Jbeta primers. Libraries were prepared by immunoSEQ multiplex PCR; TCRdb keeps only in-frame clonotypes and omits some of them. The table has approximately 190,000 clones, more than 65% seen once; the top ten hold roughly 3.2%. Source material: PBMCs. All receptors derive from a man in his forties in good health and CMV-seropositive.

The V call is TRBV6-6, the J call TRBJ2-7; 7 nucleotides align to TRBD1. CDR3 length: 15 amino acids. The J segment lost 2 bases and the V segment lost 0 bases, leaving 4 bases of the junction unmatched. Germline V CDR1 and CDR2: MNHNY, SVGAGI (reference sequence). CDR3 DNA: TGTGCCAGCAGTTACTCGTCAGGGGGTCCCTACGAGCAGTACTTC. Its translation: CASSYSSGGPYEQYF.

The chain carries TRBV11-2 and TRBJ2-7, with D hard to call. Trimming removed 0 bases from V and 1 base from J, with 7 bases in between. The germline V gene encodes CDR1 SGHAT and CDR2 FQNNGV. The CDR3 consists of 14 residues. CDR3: CASSLEARSYEQYF. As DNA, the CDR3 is TGTGCCAGCAGCTTAGAGGCCCGTTCCTACGAGCAGTACTTC. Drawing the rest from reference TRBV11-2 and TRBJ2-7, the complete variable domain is EAGVAQSPRYKIIEKRQSVAFWCNPISGHATLYWYQQILGQGPKLLIQFQNNGVVDDSQLPKDRFSAERLKGVDSTLKIQPAKLEDSAVYLCASSLEARSYEQYFGPGTRLTVT.

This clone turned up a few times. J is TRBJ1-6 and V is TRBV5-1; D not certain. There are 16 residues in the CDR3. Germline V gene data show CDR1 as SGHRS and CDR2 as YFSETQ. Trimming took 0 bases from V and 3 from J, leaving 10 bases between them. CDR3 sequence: CASSLESVIYNSPLHF. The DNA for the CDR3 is TGCGCCAGCAGCTTGGAGTCAGTGATCTATAATTCACCCCTCCACTTT.

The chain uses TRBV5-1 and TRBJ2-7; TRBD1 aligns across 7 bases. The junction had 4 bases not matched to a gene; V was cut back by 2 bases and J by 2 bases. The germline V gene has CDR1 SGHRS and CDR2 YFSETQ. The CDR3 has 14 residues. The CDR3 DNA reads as TGCGCCAGCAGCTTTACGACAGGGACCTACGAGCAGTACTTC. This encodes CASSFTTGTYEQYF.

The CDR3 here is CASSSGQGNQPQHF. As DNA, the CDR3 is TGTGCCAGCAGCTCAGGACAGGGGAATCAGCCCCAGCATTTT. The J gene is TRBJ1-5, the V gene TRBV5-8; 9 bases are a match to TRBD1. J gave up 4 bases and V 3 bases, and 2 bases lay outside the gene matches. There are 14 residues in the CDR3. Germline CDR1 is SGHTS and CDR2 is YDEGEE.

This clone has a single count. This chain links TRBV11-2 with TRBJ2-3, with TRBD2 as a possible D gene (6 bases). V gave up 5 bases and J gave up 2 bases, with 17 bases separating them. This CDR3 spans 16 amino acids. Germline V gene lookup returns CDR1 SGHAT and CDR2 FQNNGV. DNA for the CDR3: TGTGCCAGCAGCACTAGCCGGACCGCGGACACAGATACGCAGTATTTT. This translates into CASSTSRTADTDTQYF.

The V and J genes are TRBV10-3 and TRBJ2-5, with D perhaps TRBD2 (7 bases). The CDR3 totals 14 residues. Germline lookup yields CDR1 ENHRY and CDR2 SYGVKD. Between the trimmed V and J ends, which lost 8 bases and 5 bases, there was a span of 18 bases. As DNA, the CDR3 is TGTGCCATCGGTACGGGGGGCACCTTTGAGACCCAGTACTTC. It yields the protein CAIGTGGTFETQYF.

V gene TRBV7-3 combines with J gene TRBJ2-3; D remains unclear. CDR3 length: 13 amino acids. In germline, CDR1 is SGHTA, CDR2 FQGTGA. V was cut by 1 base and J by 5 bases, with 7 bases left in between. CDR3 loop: CASSLRSEDTQYF. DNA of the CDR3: TGTGCCAGCAGCTTAAGGTCAGAAGATACGCAGTATTTT.

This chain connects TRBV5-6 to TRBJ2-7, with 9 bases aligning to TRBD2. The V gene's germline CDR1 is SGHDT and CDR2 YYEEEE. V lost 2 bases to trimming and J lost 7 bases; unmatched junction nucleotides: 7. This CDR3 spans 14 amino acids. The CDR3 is CASSLLAGSGEQYF. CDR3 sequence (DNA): TGTGCCAGCAGCTTACTAGCGGGTTCGGGGGAGCAGTACTTC.

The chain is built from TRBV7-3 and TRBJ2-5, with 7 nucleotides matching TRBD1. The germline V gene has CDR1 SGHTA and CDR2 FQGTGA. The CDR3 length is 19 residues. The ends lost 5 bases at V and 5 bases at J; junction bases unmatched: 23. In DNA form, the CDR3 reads TGTGCCAGCAGCCCCCGGTTCTCCCTAACAGGGGCCCCCAGGGAGACCCAGTACTTC. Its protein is CASSPRFSLTGAPRETQYF.

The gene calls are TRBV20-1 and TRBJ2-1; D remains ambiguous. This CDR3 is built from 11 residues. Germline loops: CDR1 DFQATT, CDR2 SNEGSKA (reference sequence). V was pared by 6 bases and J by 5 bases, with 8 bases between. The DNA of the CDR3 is TGCAGTGCCATATACAACAATGAGCAGTTCTTC. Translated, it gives CSAIYNNEQFF.

The CDR3 protein is CASSQGQGYGYTF. The CDR3 region has the DNA TGTGCCAGCAGCCAAGGACAGGGCTATGGCTACACCTTC. The chain combines TRBV6-6 with TRBJ1-2; 8 nucleotides align to TRBD1. Germline V CDR1 and CDR2: MNHNY, SVGAGI (reference sequence). The CDR3 is 13 amino acids. With V trimmed by 6 bases and J by 4 bases, 4 bases remained unmatched.

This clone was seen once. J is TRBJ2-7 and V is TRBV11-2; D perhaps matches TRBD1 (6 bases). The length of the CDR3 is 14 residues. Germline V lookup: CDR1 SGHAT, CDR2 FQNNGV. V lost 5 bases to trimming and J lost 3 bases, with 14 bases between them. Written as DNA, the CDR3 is TGTGCCAGCAGCAACCGGGACAACTTCTACGAGCAGTACTTC. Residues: CASSNRDNFYEQYF. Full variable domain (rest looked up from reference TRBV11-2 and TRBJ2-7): EAGVAQSPRYKIIEKRQSVAFWCNPISGHATLYWYQQILGQGPKLLIQFQNNGVVDDSQLPKDRFSAERLKGVDSTLKIQPAKLEDSAVYLCASSNRDNFYEQYFGPGTRLTVT.

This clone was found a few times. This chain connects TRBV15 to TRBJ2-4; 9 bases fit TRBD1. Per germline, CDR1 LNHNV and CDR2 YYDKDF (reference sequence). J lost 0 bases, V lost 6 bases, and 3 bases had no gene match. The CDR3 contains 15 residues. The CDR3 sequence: CATRTTGGAKNIQYF. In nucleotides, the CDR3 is TGTGCCACCAGGACGACAGGGGGAGCCAAAAACATTCAGTACTTC.

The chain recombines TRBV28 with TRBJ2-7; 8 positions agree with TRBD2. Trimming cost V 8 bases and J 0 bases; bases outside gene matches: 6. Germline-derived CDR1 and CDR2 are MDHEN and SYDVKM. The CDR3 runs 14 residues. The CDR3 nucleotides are TGTGCCAGCCAGGCTAGCGGGCCCTCCTACGAGCAGTACTTC. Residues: CASQASGPSYEQYF.

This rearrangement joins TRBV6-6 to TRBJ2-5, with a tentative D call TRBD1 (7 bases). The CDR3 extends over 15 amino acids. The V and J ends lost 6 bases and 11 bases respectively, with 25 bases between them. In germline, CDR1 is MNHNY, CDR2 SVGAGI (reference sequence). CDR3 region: CASSSPGTALREQYF. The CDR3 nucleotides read TGTGCCAGCAGCAGCCCCGGGACAGCTCTTCGGGAGCAGTACTTC.

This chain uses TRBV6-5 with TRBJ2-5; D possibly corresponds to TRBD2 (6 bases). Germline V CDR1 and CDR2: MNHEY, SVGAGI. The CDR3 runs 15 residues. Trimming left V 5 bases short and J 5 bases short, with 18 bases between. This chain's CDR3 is CASSRGGGVGETQYF. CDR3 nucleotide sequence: TGTGCCAGCAGTAGGGGAGGAGGAGTCGGCGAGACCCAGTACTTC.

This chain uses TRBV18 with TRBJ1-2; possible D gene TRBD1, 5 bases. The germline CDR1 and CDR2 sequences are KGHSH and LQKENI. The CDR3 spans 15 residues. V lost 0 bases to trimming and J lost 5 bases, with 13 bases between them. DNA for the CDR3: TGTGCCAGCTCACCACCGATAGGGGTATCTTATGGCTACACCTTC. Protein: CASSPPIGVSYGYTF.

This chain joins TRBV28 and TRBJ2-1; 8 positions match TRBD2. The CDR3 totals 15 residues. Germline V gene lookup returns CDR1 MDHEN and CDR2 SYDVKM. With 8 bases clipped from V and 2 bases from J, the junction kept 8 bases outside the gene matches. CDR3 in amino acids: CASLGGGRPYNEQFF. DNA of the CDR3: TGTGCCAGCCTGGGGGGCGGGAGGCCCTACAATGAGCAGTTCTTC.

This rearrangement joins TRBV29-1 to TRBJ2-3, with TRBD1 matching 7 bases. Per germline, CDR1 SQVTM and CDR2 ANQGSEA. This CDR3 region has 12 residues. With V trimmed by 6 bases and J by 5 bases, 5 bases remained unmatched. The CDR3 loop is CSVAQGQDTQYF. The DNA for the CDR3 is TGCAGCGTAGCACAGGGGCAAGATACGCAGTATTTT.

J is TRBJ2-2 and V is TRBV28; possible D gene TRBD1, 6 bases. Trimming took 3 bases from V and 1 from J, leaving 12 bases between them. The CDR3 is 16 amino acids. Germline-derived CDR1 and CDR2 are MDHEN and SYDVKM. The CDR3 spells CASSFNGGRNTGELFF. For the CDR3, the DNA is TGTGCCAGCAGTTTCAATGGGGGCAGGAACACCGGGGAGCTGTTTTTT.

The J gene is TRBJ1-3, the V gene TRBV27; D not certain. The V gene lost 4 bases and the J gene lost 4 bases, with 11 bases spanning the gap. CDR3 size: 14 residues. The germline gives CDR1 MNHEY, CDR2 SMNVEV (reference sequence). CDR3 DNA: TGTGCCAGCAGTTCGTATCCGGGGGGAAACACCATATATTTT. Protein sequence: CASSSYPGGNTIYF.

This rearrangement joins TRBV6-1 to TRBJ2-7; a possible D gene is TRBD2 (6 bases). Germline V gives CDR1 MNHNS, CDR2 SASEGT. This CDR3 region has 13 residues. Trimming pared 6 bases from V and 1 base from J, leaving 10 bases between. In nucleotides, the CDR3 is TGTGCCAGCAGGTCGGGAGAATCCTACGAGCAGTACTTC. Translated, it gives CASRSGESYEQYF.

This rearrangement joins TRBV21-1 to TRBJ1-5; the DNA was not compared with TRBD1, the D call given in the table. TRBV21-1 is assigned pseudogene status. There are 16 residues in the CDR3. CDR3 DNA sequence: TGTGCCAGCAGCTCCTATATGACAGGCCTCAATCAGCCCCAGCATTTT. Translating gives CASSSYMTGLNQPQHF.

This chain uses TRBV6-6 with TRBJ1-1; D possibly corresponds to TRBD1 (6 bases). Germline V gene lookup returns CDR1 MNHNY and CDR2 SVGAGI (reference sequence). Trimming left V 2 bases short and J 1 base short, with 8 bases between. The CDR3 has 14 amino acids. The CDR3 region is CASSYKGGNTEAFF. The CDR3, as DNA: TGTGCCAGCAGTTACAAAGGGGGGAACACTGAAGCTTTCTTT.

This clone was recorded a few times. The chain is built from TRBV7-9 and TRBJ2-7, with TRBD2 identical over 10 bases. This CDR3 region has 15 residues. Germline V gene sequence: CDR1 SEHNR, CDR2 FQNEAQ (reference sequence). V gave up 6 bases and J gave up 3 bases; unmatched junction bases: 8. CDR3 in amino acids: CASRLTSGPVYEQYF. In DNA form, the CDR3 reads TGTGCCAGCAGATTGACTAGCGGGCCGGTCTACGAGCAGTACTTC.

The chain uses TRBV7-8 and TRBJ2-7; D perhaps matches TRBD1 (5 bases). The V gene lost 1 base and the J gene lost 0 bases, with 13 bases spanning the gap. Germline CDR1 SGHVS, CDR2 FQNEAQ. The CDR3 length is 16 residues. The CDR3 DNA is TGTGCCAGCAGCTTAGAGGGGTCCACCAGCTCCTACGAGCAGTACTTC. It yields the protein CASSLEGSTSSYEQYF.

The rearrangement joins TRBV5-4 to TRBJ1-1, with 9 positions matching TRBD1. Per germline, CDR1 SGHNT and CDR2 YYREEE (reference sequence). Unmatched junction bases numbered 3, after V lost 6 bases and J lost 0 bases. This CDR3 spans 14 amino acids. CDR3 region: CASTGQGMNTEAFF. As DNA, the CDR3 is TGTGCCAGCACCGGACAGGGGATGAACACTGAAGCTTTCTTT.

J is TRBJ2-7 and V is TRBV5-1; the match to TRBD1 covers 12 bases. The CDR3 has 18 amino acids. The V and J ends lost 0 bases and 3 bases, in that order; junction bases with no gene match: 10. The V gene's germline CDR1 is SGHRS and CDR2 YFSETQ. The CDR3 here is CASSLGGTGGSAVYEQYF. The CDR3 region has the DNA TGCGCCAGCAGCTTGGGGGGGACAGGGGGCTCCGCGGTCTACGAGCAGTACTTC.

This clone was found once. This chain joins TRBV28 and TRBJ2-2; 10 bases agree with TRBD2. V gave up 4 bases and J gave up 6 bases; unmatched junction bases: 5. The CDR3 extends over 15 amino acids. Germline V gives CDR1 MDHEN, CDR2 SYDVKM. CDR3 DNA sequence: TGTGCCAGCAGTTCAAGCGGGAGGGCCCCCGGGGAGCTGTTTTTT. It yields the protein CASSSSGRAPGELFF.

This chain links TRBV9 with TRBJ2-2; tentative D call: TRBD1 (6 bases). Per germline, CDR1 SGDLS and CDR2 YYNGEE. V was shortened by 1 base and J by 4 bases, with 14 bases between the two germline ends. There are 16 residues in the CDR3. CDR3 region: CASSVSGQGLTGELFF. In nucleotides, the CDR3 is TGTGCCAGCAGCGTATCGGGCCAGGGGCTCACCGGGGAGCTGTTTTTT. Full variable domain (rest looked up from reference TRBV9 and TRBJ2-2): DSGVTQTPKHLITATGQRVTLRCSPRSGDLSVYWYQQSLDQGLQFLIQYYNGEERAKGNILERFSAQQFPDLHSELNLSSLELGDSALYFCASSVSGQGLTGELFFGEGSRLTVL.